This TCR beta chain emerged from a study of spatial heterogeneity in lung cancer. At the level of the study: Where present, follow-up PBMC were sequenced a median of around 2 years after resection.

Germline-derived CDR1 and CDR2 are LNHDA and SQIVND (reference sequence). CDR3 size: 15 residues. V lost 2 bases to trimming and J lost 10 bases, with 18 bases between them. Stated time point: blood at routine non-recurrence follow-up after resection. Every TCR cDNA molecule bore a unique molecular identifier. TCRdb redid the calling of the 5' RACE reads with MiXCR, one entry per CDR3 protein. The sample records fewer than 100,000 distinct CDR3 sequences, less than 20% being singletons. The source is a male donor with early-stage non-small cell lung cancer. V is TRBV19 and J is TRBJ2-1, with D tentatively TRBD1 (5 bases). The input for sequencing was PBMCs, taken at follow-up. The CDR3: CASSITYSGATEQFF. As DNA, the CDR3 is TGTGCCAGTAGTATAACCTATAGTGGGGCGACGGAGCAGTTCTTC.